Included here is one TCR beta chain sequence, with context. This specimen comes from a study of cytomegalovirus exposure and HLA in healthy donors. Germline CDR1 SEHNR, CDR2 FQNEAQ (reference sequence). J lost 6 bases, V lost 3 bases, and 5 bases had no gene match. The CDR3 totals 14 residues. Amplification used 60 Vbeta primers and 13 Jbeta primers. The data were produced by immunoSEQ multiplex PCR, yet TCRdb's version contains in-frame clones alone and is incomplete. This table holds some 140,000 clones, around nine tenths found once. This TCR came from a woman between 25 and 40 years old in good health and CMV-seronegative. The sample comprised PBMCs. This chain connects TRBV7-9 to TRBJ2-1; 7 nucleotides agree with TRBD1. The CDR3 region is CASSFDRDFNEQFF. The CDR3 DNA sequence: TGTGCCAGCAGCTTCGACAGGGATTTCAATGAGCAGTTCTTC. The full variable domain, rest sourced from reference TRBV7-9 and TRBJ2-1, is DTGVSQNPRHKITKRGQNVTFRCDPISEHNRLYWYRQTLGQGPEFLTYFQNEAQLEKSRLLSDRFSAERPKGSFSTLEIQRTEQGDSAMYLCASSFDRDFNEQFFGPGTRLTVL.